What follows describes a single TCR beta chain. The V gene's germline CDR1 is SEHNR and CDR2 FQNEAQ (reference sequence). This CDR3 spans 15 amino acids. Trimming took 0 bases from V and 2 from J, leaving 11 bases between them. Assay: immunoSEQ multiplex PCR; the TCRdb copy retains only in-frame clones and omits some. In the table there are about 220,000 clones, roughly 84% of which are singletons. This sample is part of a study of cytomegalovirus exposure and HLA in healthy donors. The sample taken for sequencing was PBMCs. This TCR came from a woman in her thirties in good health and CMV-seropositive. The J gene is TRBJ2-7, the V gene TRBV7-9; D is ambiguous. The CDR3 DNA follows: TGTGCCAGCAGCTTAGCGTCAGCGTACACCTACGAGCAGTACTTC. Amino acid sequence: CASSLASAYTYEQYF.